This TCR beta chain was recorded in a study of blood T cell repertoires in COVID-19. Study at large: The cDNA or gDNA used as material had been derived from T cells, B-cell-depleted T cells, or PBMCs.

After removal of 3 bases from V and 6 bases from J, the junction contained 13 bases not matched to a gene. Looked up from germline, CDR1 is MGHRA and CDR2 is YSYEKL. This CDR3 is built from 18 residues. This table comes from immunoSEQ multiplex PCR, and its TCRdb copy is limited to in-frame clones, with some not included. The table records approximately 56,000 clones, around 80% of them present only once. The chain links TRBV4-1 to TRBJ2-1, with TRBD1 identical over 11 bases. This TCR derives from a woman older than 75 with acute or convalescent COVID-19. Sample: peripheral blood. DNA for the CDR3: TGCGCCAGCAGCCAGCCACCTCCCGGGACAGGGGGGGGCAATGAGCAGTTCTTC. As protein: CASSQPPPGTGGGNEQFF.